Each of the 17 T cell receptor beta chains below was sequenced from the same sample in a study of blood T cell repertoires in COVID-19 (dated by TCRdb to the early 2020s). The library came from the immunoSEQ multiplex PCR assay. Drawn from immuneACCESS, this table holds only the in-frame rearrangements with V and J called that TCRdb kept. Clones are partly lost; checked studies trace under half to an unresolved V gene and leave the rest unexplained. The sample records about 350,000 clones, roughly 87% of which are singletons. Of the sample, about 2.7% falls within the top ten clones. Sequencing was done on a sample of PBMCs or T cells enriched from blood (not recorded which). The source is a woman aged 25 to 45 who had recovered from COVID-19.

The chain combines TRBV6-1 with TRBJ2-3, with 7 bases lining up with TRBD2. Germline CDR1 reads MNHNS; CDR2 reads SASEGT. CDR3 size: 16 residues. V lost 2 bases, J lost 2 bases, and 7 bases stayed unmatched. CDR3 coding DNA: TGTGCCAGCAGTGAAAGTTGGGGGACTAACACAGATACGCAGTATTTT. It encodes CASSESWGTNTDTQYF.

The chain recombines TRBV12-5 with TRBJ1-6, with a tentative D call TRBD1 (5 bases). The CDR3 covers 15 residues. With 7 bases removed from V and 10 bases from J, the gap between germline ends came to 20 bases. Germline-derived CDR1 and CDR2 are LGHNT and FRNRAP. CDR3 DNA: TGTGCTAGTGCCCGAGCCGGGGGGATCGGGTCACCCCTCCACTTT. Translation: CASARAGGIGSPLHF. Full variable domain (missing parts from reference TRBV12-5 and TRBJ1-6): DARVTQTPRHKVTEMGQEVTMRCQPILGHNTVFWYRQTMMQGLELLAYFRNRAPLDDSGMPKDRFSAEMPDATLATLKIQPSEPRDSAVYFCASARAGGIGSPLHFGNGTRLTVT.

The chain carries TRBV7-9 and TRBJ2-1; a weak D match, TRBD2 (5 bases). The CDR3 length is 12 residues. Per the germline V gene, CDR1 is SEHNR and CDR2 is FQNEAQ (reference sequence). Trimming removed 6 bases from V and 6 bases from J, with 9 bases in between. CDR3 nucleotide sequence: TGTGCCAGCAGTTCGAGCGGCAATGAGCAGTTCTTC. Its translation is CASSSSGNEQFF.

The chain uses TRBV7-9 and TRBJ2-5, with 7 bases lining up with TRBD2. The ends lost 5 bases at V and 1 base at J; junction bases unmatched: 16. This CDR3 is built from 18 residues. Germline CDR1 reads SEHNR; CDR2 reads FQNEAQ (reference sequence). In DNA, the CDR3 is TGTGCCAGCAGCCCCCCGTATGGAAGGGAGGGCCCCCAAGAGACCCAGTACTTC. It translates to CASSPPYGREGPQETQYF. Full variable domain (rest looked up from reference TRBV7-9 and TRBJ2-5): DTGVSQNPRHKITKRGQNVTFRCDPISEHNRLYWYRQTLGQGPEFLTYFQNEAQLEKSRLLSDRFSAERPKGSFSTLEIQRTEQGDSAMYLCASSPPYGREGPQETQYFGPGTRLLVL.

This chain uses TRBV2 with TRBJ1-1; perhaps TRBD1 as D (6 bases). The CDR3 length is 16 residues. Trimming stripped 2 bases from V and 0 bases from J, with 13 bases between. Germline CDR1 reads SNHLY; CDR2 reads FYNNEI. The CDR3 reads CASSEMGAGVNTEAFF. The CDR3 DNA sequence: TGTGCCAGCAGTGAAATGGGGGCTGGGGTGAACACTGAAGCTTTCTTT.

The genes are TRBV28 and TRBJ2-5; 12 bases line up with TRBD1. J gave up 4 bases and V 4 bases, and 7 bases lay outside the gene matches. Germline CDR1 reads MDHEN; CDR2 reads SYDVKM. The CDR3 is 16 amino acids. The CDR3 region is CASSSPGQGARETQYF. The CDR3 bases are TGTGCCAGCAGTTCCCCGGGACAGGGGGCGAGAGAGACCCAGTACTTC.

In this sample, this clone turned up once. The chain joins TRBV30 to TRBJ1-4; D call uncertain. V gave up 2 bases and J gave up 4 bases, with 11 bases separating them. The CDR3 length is 14 residues. Germline values: CDR1 GTSNPN, CDR2 SVGIG (reference sequence). This CDR3 is CAWSREPINEKLFF. CDR3 coding DNA: TGTGCCTGGAGTAGGGAGCCGATTAATGAAAAACTGTTTTTT. The full variable domain, with the rest looked up from reference TRBV30 and TRBJ1-4, is SQTIHQWPATLVQPVGSPLSLECTVEGTSNPNLYWYRQAAGRGLQLLFYSVGIGQISSEVPQNLSASRPQDRQFILSSKKLLLSDSGFYLCAWSREPINEKLFFGSGTQLSVL.

This clone has only one observation. The chain has TRBV7-9 and TRBJ2-3, with 9 bases fitting TRBD2. With 5 bases clipped from V and 2 bases from J, the junction kept 8 bases outside the gene matches. Germline CDR1 SEHNR, CDR2 FQNEAQ (reference sequence). This CDR3 is built from 16 residues. The chain's CDR3 is CASSPIAGESTDTQYF. CDR3 coding DNA: TGTGCCAGCAGCCCCATAGCGGGGGAGTCCACAGATACGCAGTATTTT.

Concerning this clone itself: The same CDR3 can be traced to other DNA sequences in this sample. The rearrangement links TRBV6-5 to TRBJ1-2, with D unresolved. The CDR3 is 13 residues long. Trimming pared 0 bases from V and 6 bases from J, leaving 8 bases between. CDR1 is MNHEY and CDR2 is SVGAGI in the germline V gene. This chain's CDR3 is CASSYSGSNGYTF. Written as DNA, the CDR3 is TGTGCCAGCAGTTACTCCGGGAGTAATGGCTACACCTTC.

The chain employs TRBV2 and TRBJ2-1; no clear D. V shed 8 bases and J shed 9 bases, with 11 bases lying between them. The germline gives CDR1 SNHLY, CDR2 FYNNEI. The CDR3 has 11 residues. CDR3 nucleotide sequence: TGTGCCAGCCCTGGCGGCACTGAGCAGTTCTTC. This encodes CASPGGTEQFF. The full variable domain, in which reference TRBV2 and TRBJ2-1 provide the parts outside the CDR3, is EPEVTQTPSHQVTQMGQEVILRCVPISNHLYFYWYRQILGQKVEFLVSFYNNEISEKSEIFDDQFSVERPDGSNFTLKIRSTKLEDSAMYFCASPGGTEQFFGPGTRLTVL.

The chain is built from TRBV6-5 and TRBJ2-2, with D possibly being TRBD1 (6 bases). With 11 bases removed from V and 2 bases from J, the gap between germline ends came to 12 bases. Per germline, CDR1 MNHEY and CDR2 SVGAGI. The CDR3 is 13 residues long. CDR3 nucleotides: TGTGCCCATGGGGGCCCCAACACCGGGGAGCTGTTTTTT. Translation: CAHGGPNTGELFF.

For the CDR3, the DNA is TGTGCCAGCAATATGGACAGGGGGGAGGTACGAGCAGCCGAGCAGTACTTC. Its protein product is CASNMDRGEVRAAEQYF. The chain carries TRBV2 and TRBJ2-7, with 10 bases identical to TRBD1. The CDR3 is 17 amino acids. Unmatched junction bases numbered 18, after V lost 7 bases and J lost 6 bases. Germline-derived CDR1 and CDR2 are SNHLY and FYNNEI.

Of note for this clone: Within the sample, other DNA sequences also encode this same CDR3. This chain uses TRBV6-5 with TRBJ2-7, with 7 bases matching TRBD2. Germline V CDR1 and CDR2: MNHEY, SVGAGI. The CDR3 runs 13 residues. Trimming removed 5 bases from V and 2 bases from J; junction bases left unmatched: 3. The CDR3 DNA follows: TGTGCCAGCAGTCGGGACTACCCCTACGAGCAGTACTTC. Amino acids: CASSRDYPYEQYF.

The chain uses TRBV3-1 (or the pseudogene TRBV3-2) and TRBJ1-1; no firm D call. There are 13 residues in the CDR3. Germline values: CDR1 LGHDT, CDR2 YNNKEL (reference sequence). Trimming pared 1 base from V and 3 bases from J, leaving 6 bases between. DNA of the CDR3: TGTGCCAGCAGCCAAGTCAGTTACACTGAAGCTTTCTTT. Amino acid sequence: CASSQVSYTEAFF.

The chain has TRBV7-6 and TRBJ1-2, with a tentative D call TRBD1 (5 bases). Germline CDR1 is SGHVS and CDR2 is FNYEAQ. The V gene lost 1 base and the J gene lost 4 bases, with 7 bases spanning the gap. CDR3 size: 13 residues. In DNA form, the CDR3 reads TGTGCCAGCAGCTTAGACAGGAGCTATGGCTACACCTTC. Translated: CASSLDRSYGYTF.

This chain joins TRBV13 and TRBJ2-5; tentative D call: TRBD1 (5 bases). CDR1 and CDR2 from the germline V gene are PRHDT and FYEKMQ (reference sequence). This CDR3 has 16 amino acids. The V and J ends lost 4 bases and 3 bases respectively, with 18 bases between them. DNA of the CDR3: TGTGCCAGCAGCTCCTTTCAAGACAGTAACGAAGAGACCCAGTACTTC. It is translated as CASSSFQDSNEETQYF.

V and J are TRBV28 and TRBJ2-7; 9 positions agree with TRBD1. CDR3 length: 18 residues. The trim removed 6 bases at V and 2 bases at J, leaving 17 bases unmatched. Germline V lookup: CDR1 MDHEN, CDR2 SYDVKM. The CDR3 DNA follows: TGTGCCAGCAGCCACCGGACCCTAAACAGGGGGCCGACCTACGAGCAGTACTTC. This codes for CASSHRTLNRGPTYEQYF.